This T cell receptor (beta chain) was sequenced in a study of T cells in tuberculosis. Thawed, overnight-rested PBMC were stained with GMM-loaded CD1B tetramer, viability dye and anti-CD3, then sorted. The CD1B tetramers carried C32 glucose monomycolate purified from Rhodococcus equi. Each donor contributed some 96,000 sorted tetramer-negative cells. The assay was immunoSEQ multiplex PCR, and TCRdb's table has in-frame clones only and misses some. This table has approximately 100,000 clones, roughly 91% appearing once. The CDR3 runs 17 residues. The V gene's germline CDR1 is SEHNR and CDR2 FQNEAQ (reference sequence). The germline V and J ends were trimmed by 1 base and 4 bases, with 19 bases remaining between them.

The rearrangement uses TRBV7-9 and TRBJ1-1; the D is unclear. The sample taken for sequencing was CD1b-GMM tetramer-negative cells sorted from PBMCs. The TCR comes from an adult woman with latent tuberculosis. The CDR3 is CASSLVLSVGSGTEAFF. The CDR3 DNA follows: TGTGCCAGCAGCTTAGTACTAAGCGTGGGGAGCGGCACTGAAGCTTTCTTT.